Shown below are 11 T cell receptor beta chains from a single sample sequenced in a study of regulatory T cells in long-lasting Graves disease. Time point in this sample: newly diagnosed GD, antithyroid drugs for less than 3 months. PBMC-derived RNA was used for the TCR library. Relying on iRepertoire HTBI primers and Arm-PCR of CDR3 regions, the team built TCR beta libraries. TCRdb re-derived calls from the multiplex PCR reads in MiXCR, one entry per CDR3 protein. Here the sample spans hundreds of thousands of distinct CDR3 sequences, about a sixth being singletons. A further study also used this sample, focusing on T cells in Graves' hyperthyroidism and ophthalmopathy.

The material sequenced was peripheral blood mononuclear cells (PBMCs), taken at new diagnosis, from a patient treated with antithyroid drugs. The origin of the receptors is a man aged 40-49 years with Graves disease.

The rearrangement uses TRBV7-9 and TRBJ1-2, with TRBD1 as a possible D gene (6 bases). V was pared by 2 bases and J by 8 bases, with 12 bases between. Germline CDR1 reads SEHNR; CDR2 reads FQNEAQ (reference sequence). The CDR3 consists of 13 residues. DNA of the CDR3: TGTGCCAGCAGCTTACCCGGGACACGGGGCTACACCTTC. Residues: CASSLPGTRGYTF.

The chain is built from TRBV7-6 and TRBJ2-7, with a weak D call TRBD1 (5 bases). Trimming pared 1 base from V and 6 bases from J, leaving 7 bases between. In germline, CDR1 is SGHVS, CDR2 FNYEAQ. The CDR3 covers 12 residues. The CDR3 loop is CASSLGGCEQYF. The CDR3 DNA sequence: TGTGCCAGCAGCTTAGGGGGCTGCGAGCAGTACTTC. The full variable domain, in which reference TRBV7-6 and TRBJ2-7 provide the parts outside the CDR3, is GAGVSQSPRYKVTKRGQDVALRCDPISGHVSLYWYRQALGQGPEFLTYFNYEAQQDKSGLPNDRFSAERPEGSISTLTIQRTEQRDSAMYRCASSLGGCEQYFGPGTRLTVT.

This clonotype occurred a few times. This chain connects TRBV12-3 or TRBV12-4 to TRBJ1-6, with D perhaps TRBD1 (6 bases). Trimming left V 7 bases short and J 3 bases short, with 10 bases between. The CDR3 is made up of 14 amino acids. CDR3 nucleotide sequence: TGTGCCAGCACGGGGGCGGACTATAATTCACCCCTCCACTTT. It specifies CASTGADYNSPLHF.

The sample holds many counts of this clonotype. This chain connects TRBV6-1 to TRBJ2-5, with 7 positions matching TRBD1. Per germline, CDR1 MNHNS and CDR2 SASEGT. V trimming: 7 bases; J trimming: 2 bases; junction bases outside the gene matches: 10. The CDR3 has 15 residues. The CDR3 DNA is TGTGCCAGCACCCTGTCCGGGACAGCTCAAGAGACCCAGTACTTC. Its protein product is CASTLSGTAQETQYF.

There are many counts of this clonotype. An end of the junction does not agree with germline; a read error may underlie this. This chain links TRBV5-1 with TRBJ2-7, with TRBD2 as a possible D gene (5 bases). This CDR3 comprises 12 residues. Germline V gene sequence: CDR1 SGHRS, CDR2 YFSETQ. The CDR3 here is CASSLGAYEQYF. In DNA form, the CDR3 reads TGTGCCAGCAGCTTGGGAGCTTACGAGCAGTACTTC.

The chain joins TRBV10-3 to TRBJ2-5, with TRBD2 matching 7 bases. Germline V gene sequence: CDR1 ENHRY, CDR2 SYGVKD. The CDR3 consists of 13 residues. V was pared by 6 bases and J by 3 bases, with 4 bases of the junction left unmatched. The CDR3 bases are TGTGCCATCAGGGAGGGAGGGGAAGAGACCCAGTACTTC. Protein: CAIREGGEETQYF.

This clonotype was recorded at least ten times. V gene TRBV12-3 or TRBV12-4 combines with J gene TRBJ1-5; 9 bases match TRBD1. The CDR3 totals 17 residues. V shed 3 bases and J 0 bases; nucleotides not matched to a gene: 6. CDR3 nucleotide sequence: TGTGCCAGCAGTTTTGGGGACAGGGCTTATAGCAATCAGCCCCAGCATTTT. The encoded protein is CASSFGDRAYSNQPQHF.

The chain couples TRBV20-1 to TRBJ2-3; no clear D gene. Germline lookup yields CDR1 DFQATT and CDR2 SNEGSKA (reference sequence). The CDR3 is 14 amino acids. V was trimmed by 7 bases and J by 3 bases, leaving 17 bases between them. The CDR3 loop is CSGTGWTRTDTQYF. The CDR3 nucleotides are TGCAGTGGGACCGGTTGGACCCGGACAGATACGCAGTATTTT.

The chain recombines TRBV7-9 with TRBJ2-7; tentative D call: TRBD2 (7 bases). Germline-derived CDR1 and CDR2 are SEHNR and FQNEAQ (reference sequence). This CDR3 is built from 15 residues. The germline V and J ends were trimmed by 2 bases and 2 bases, with 13 bases remaining between them. In nucleotides, the CDR3 is TGTGCCAGCAGCTTATCCGGGGGGCCCCCCTACGAGCAGTACTTC. Translating gives CASSLSGGPPYEQYF.

The table lists this clonotype with many counts. This chain links TRBV20-1 with TRBJ2-7, with 8 bases matching TRBD1. In germline, CDR1 is DFQATT, CDR2 SNEGSKA (reference sequence). CDR3 length: 15 residues. The V and J ends lost 6 bases and 0 bases, in that order; junction bases with no gene match: 10. The CDR3 protein is CSAIKTGGNSYEQYF. The CDR3, as DNA: TGCAGTGCCATTAAAACAGGGGGGAACTCCTACGAGCAGTACTTC.

The sample holds a few counts of this clonotype. The V and J genes are TRBV6-1 and TRBJ2-2; a possible D gene is TRBD1 (5 bases). There are 13 residues in the CDR3. The germline V gene has CDR1 MNHNS and CDR2 SASEGT. The V end was cut by 3 bases, the J end by 5 bases, with 7 bases between. The CDR3 DNA follows: TGTGCCAGCAGTGAGCAGGGAACCGGGGAGCTGTTTTTT. It encodes CASSEQGTGELFF.